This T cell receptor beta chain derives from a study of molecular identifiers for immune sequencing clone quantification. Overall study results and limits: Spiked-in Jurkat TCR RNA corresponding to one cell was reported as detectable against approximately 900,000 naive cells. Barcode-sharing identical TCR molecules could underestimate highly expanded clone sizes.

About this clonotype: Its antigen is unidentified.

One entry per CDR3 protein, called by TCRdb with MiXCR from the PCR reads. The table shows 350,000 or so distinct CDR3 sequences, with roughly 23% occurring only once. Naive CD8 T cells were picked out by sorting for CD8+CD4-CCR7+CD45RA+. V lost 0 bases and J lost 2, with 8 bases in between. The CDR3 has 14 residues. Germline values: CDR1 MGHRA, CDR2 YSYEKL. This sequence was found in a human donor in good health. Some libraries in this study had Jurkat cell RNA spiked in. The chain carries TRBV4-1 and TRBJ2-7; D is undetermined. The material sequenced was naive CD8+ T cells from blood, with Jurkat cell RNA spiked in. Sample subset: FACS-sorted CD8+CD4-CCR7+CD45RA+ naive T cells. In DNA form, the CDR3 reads TGCGCCAGCAGCCAAGAGACTCAGGCCTACGAGCAGTACTTC. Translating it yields CASSQETQAYEQYF.